What follows describes a single T cell receptor (beta chain). The sample belongs to a study of blood T cell repertoires in COVID-19. Study background: PBMCs, B-cell-depleted T cells, or T cells provided the cDNA or gDNA that made up the material.

Trimming cost V 5 bases and J 7 bases; bases outside gene matches: 4. Germline V gene data show CDR1 as SGHTA and CDR2 as FQGNSA. The CDR3 is 13 amino acids. Clones were read by immunoSEQ multiplex PCR, and TCRdb kept only the in-frame ones, dropping some. The profile shows approximately 230,000 clones, roughly 80% of them singletons. This clonotype was sampled from a young man with active or convalescent COVID-19. Sequencing was done on a sample of peripheral blood. The gene calls are TRBV7-2 and TRBJ1-5; the match to TRBD1 covers 8 bases. Here the CDR3 reads CASSPTGAQPQHF. The CDR3, as DNA: TGTGCCAGCAGCCCGACAGGGGCCCAGCCCCAGCATTTT. Using reference TRBV7-2 and TRBJ1-5 for the parts outside the CDR3, the full variable domain is GAGVSQSPSNKVTEKGKDVELRCDPISGHTALYWYRQSLGQGLEFLIYFQGNSAPDKSGLPSDRFSAERTGGSVSTLTIQRTQQEDSAVYLCASSPTGAQPQHFGDGTRLSIL.